This T cell receptor (beta chain) is drawn from a study of human T cells and chemical hapten exposure. In the study overall: Subjects had 2% DPC placed on about 2 cm by about 2 cm of upper inner arm skin for sensitization.

Study-wide results and caveats: Sensitizing with DPC caused no change in TCRs above 1 in 1000 frequency. Expanded TCRs grouped into significantly more large CDR3 similarity clusters than controls produced.

TCRdb ran MiXCR on the RACE reads and lists one entry per CDR3 protein. Of about 98,000 distinct CDR3 sequences in the sample, 10% to 12% were seen once. V shed 4 bases and J shed 4 bases, with 10 bases lying between them. Germline CDR1 reads DFQATT; CDR2 reads SNEGSKA (reference sequence). The CDR3 is 13 residues long. Comment on this clonotype: The antigen remains undetermined.

Time point given: pre-sensitization, week 0. Treatment here: therapeutic diphenylcyclopropenone sensitization with weekly scalp DPC. Blood draws came first, before each patch test. The sequence derives from a woman in her sixties with alopecia areata. Some clones in this sample may be carry-over from other donors' samples. Specimen: whole blood, collected in connection with sensitization to the hapten diphenylcyclopropenone (DPC). The V call is TRBV20-1, the J call TRBJ1-4; D uncertain. In DNA form, the CDR3 reads TGCAGTGCTATCCCCGAGGGTAATGAAAAACTGTTTTTT. Its translation is CSAIPEGNEKLFF.